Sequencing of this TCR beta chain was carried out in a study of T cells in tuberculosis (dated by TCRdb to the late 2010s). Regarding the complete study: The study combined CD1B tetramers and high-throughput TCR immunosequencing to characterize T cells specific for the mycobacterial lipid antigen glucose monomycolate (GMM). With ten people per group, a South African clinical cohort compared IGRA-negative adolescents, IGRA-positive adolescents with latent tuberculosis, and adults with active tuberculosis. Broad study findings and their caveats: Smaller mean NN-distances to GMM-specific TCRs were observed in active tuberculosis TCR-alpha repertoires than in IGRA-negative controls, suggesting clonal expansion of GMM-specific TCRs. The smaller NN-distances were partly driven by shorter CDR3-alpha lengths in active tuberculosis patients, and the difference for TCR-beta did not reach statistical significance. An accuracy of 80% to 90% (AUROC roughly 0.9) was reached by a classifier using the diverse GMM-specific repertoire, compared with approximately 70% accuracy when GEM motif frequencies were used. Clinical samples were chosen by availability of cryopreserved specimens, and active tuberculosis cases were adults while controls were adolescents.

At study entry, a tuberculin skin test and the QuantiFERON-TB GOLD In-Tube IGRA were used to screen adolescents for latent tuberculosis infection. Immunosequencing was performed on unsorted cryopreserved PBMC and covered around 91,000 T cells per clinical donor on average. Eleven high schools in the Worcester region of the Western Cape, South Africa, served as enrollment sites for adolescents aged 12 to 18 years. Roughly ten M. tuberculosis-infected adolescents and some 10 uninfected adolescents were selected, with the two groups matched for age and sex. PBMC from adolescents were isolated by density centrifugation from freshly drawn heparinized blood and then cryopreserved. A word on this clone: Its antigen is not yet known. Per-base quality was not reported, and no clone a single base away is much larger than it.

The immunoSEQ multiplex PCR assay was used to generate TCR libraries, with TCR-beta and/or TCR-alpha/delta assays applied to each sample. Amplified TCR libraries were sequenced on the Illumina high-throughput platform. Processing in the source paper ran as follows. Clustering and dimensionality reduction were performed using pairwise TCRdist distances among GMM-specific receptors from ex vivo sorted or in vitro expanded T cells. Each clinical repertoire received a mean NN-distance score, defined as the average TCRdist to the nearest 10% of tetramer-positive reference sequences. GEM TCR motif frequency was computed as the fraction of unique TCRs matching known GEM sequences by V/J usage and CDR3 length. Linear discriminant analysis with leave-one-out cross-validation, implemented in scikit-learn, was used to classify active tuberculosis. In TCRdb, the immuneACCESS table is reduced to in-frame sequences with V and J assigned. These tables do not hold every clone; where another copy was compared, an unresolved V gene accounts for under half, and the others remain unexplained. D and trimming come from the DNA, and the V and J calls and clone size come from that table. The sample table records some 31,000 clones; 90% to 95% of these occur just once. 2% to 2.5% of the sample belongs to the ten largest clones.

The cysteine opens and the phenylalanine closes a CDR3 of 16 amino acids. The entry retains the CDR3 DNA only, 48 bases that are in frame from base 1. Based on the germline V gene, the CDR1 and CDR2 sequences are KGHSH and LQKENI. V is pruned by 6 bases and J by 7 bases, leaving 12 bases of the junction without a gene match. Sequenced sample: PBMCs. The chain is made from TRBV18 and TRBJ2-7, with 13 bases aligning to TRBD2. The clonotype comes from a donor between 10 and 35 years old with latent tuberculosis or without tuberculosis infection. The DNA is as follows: TGTGCCAGCTCGGGACTAGCGGGGTGGATTGGGTCGGAGCAGTACTTC. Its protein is CASSGLAGWIGSEQYF.